These 26 T cell receptor beta chains came from one sample sequenced in a study of shared clonotypes between healthy human individuals (dated by TCRdb to the early 2020s). Receptor libraries were prepared by the immunoSEQ multiplex PCR assay. In its TCRdb copy, this immuneACCESS table keeps in-frame sequences only and misses some clones. Where compared with another copy, unresolved V genes explain less than half of these, and the others have no known cause. The table for this sample lists a few million clones; approximately 93% of them were counted only once. 0.39% of the sample rests with the top ten. The specimen sequenced was naive CD4+ T cells from PBMCs. The cell subset or site label, as the study defines it: CD45RA+ positively selected. Receptor source: a man between 18 and 29 years old in good health. Some clones in this sample may be carry-over from other donors' samples.

The chain is built from TRBV5-1 and TRBJ2-7; maybe TRBD2 (12 bases). V lost 4 bases, J lost 1 base, and 24 bases lay in between. The length of the CDR3 is 18 residues. Germline V gene sequence: CDR1 SGHRS, CDR2 YFSETQ. CDR3 amino acids: CASSTGTGGTSGSYEQYF. The CDR3 DNA is TGCGCCAGCAGCACCGGGACAGGGGGGACTAGCGGGTCCTACGAGCAGTACTTC.

The V gene is TRBV7-2, the J gene TRBJ2-1, with 9 bases lining up with TRBD2. The CDR3 covers 16 residues. V lost 6 bases, J lost 2 bases, and 8 bases stayed unmatched. Germline V gene sequence: CDR1 SGHTA, CDR2 FQGNSA. Here the CDR3 reads CASREAGGSTYNEQFF. The CDR3 nucleotides are TGTGCCAGCAGGGAAGCGGGAGGAAGCACCTACAATGAGCAGTTCTTC. The whole variable domain, filled in from reference TRBV7-2 and TRBJ2-1, reads GAGVSQSPSNKVTEKGKDVELRCDPISGHTALYWYRQSLGQGLEFLIYFQGNSAPDKSGLPSDRFSAERTGGSVSTLTIQRTQQEDSAVYLCASREAGGSTYNEQFFGPGTRLTVL.

The chain couples TRBV7-8 to TRBJ1-1; unclear D gene. The CDR3 contains 11 residues. The V end was cut by 1 base, the J end by 4 bases, with 1 base between. Per the germline V gene, CDR1 is SGHVS and CDR2 is FQNEAQ. The chain's CDR3 is CASSLGTEAFF. CDR3 bases: TGTGCCAGCAGCTTAGGCACTGAAGCTTTCTTT. Variable domain in full (rest from reference TRBV7-8 and TRBJ1-1): GAGVSQSPRYKVAKRGQDVALRCDPISGHVSLFWYQQALGQGPEFLTYFQNEAQLDKSGLPSDRFFAERPEGSVSTLKIQRTQQEDSAVYLCASSLGTEAFFGQGTRLTVV.

Only a few counts were recorded for this clone. CDR3 DNA: TGTGCCAGCAGCTTAACAGGGGGAATGCCCCAGCATTTT. Protein sequence: CASSLTGGMPQHF. The chain has TRBV11-2 and TRBJ1-5; 8 bases are a match to TRBD1. Germline V gives CDR1 SGHAT, CDR2 FQNNGV. The CDR3 consists of 13 residues. With 2 bases clipped from V and 9 bases from J, the junction kept 3 bases outside the gene matches. Using reference TRBV11-2 and TRBJ1-5 for the parts outside the CDR3, the full variable domain is EAGVAQSPRYKIIEKRQSVAFWCNPISGHATLYWYQQILGQGPKLLIQFQNNGVVDDSQLPKDRFSAERLKGVDSTLKIQPAKLEDSAVYLCASSLTGGMPQHFGDGTRLSIL.

This clone was recorded only once. This chain uses TRBV29-1 with TRBJ2-5; 7 bases are a match to TRBD1. CDR1 is SQVTM and CDR2 is ANQGSEA in the germline V gene. After removal of 5 bases from V and 0 bases from J, the junction contained 6 bases not matched to a gene. The CDR3 has 14 amino acids. The CDR3 DNA sequence: TGCAGCGTTACGGACAGGTACCACCAAGAGACCCAGTACTTC. Its translation: CSVTDRYHQETQYF.

The chain employs TRBV2 and TRBJ2-2; the D is unclear. The length of the CDR3 is 15 residues. The ends were cut back, 7 bases at V and 0 bases at J, with 12 bases in the middle. Per the germline V gene, CDR1 is SNHLY and CDR2 is FYNNEI. The CDR3 DNA is TGTGCCAGCATGACGGGCCAGGCGAACACCGGGGAGCTGTTTTTT. As protein: CASMTGQANTGELFF.

V and J are TRBV7-2 and TRBJ2-5; TRBD2 agrees at 9 bases. This CDR3 is 16 amino acids long. CDR1 is SGHTA and CDR2 is FQGNSA in the germline V gene. Trimming took 0 bases from V and 2 from J; bases not matched to a gene: 4. CDR3 DNA: TGTGCCAGCAGCTTAGCCCTGACTAGCGGACAAGAGACCCAGTACTTC. Translating it yields CASSLALTSGQETQYF.

The CDR3 DNA sequence: TGTGCCAGCAGCCACATAAACAATGAGCAGTTCTTC. Translating it yields CASSHINNEQFF. The J gene is TRBJ2-1, the V gene TRBV7-2; no firm D call. The CDR3 has 12 residues. V lost 5 bases, J lost 5 bases, and 7 bases lay in between. Germline lookup yields CDR1 SGHTA and CDR2 FQGNSA.

This chain joins TRBV9 and TRBJ1-3, with D tentatively TRBD1 (6 bases). The germline gives CDR1 SGDLS, CDR2 YYNGEE. CDR3 size: 15 residues. Trimming left V 4 bases short and J 0 bases short, with 11 bases between. In DNA form, the CDR3 reads TGTGCCAGCAGCTCGGACAGTTTCTCTGGAAACACCATATATTTT. Translated: CASSSDSFSGNTIYF.

J is TRBJ1-5 and V is TRBV28; no clear D gene. This CDR3 contains 14 residues. Deletions cut 4 bases from V and 5 bases from J, with 12 bases between. In germline, CDR1 is MDHEN, CDR2 SYDVKM. The CDR3 protein is CASSSPAGDQPQHF. In nucleotides, the CDR3 is TGTGCCAGCAGTTCACCCGCCGGGGATCAGCCCCAGCATTTT.

The V and J genes are TRBV6-1 and TRBJ2-3, with D unclear. Trimming pared 1 base from V and 4 bases from J, leaving 21 bases between. The germline V gene encodes CDR1 MNHNS and CDR2 SASEGT. This CDR3 is 18 amino acids long. Here the CDR3 reads CASSEGSFPMSRSDTQYF. As DNA, the CDR3 is TGTGCCAGCAGTGAAGGTTCCTTCCCAATGAGCCGGTCAGATACGCAGTATTTT.

A note on this clone: Other DNA sequences in the sample encode the same CDR3. The chain uses TRBV7-9 and TRBJ1-1; the D is unclear. The CDR3 has 12 residues. Trimming pared 5 bases from V and 3 bases from J, leaving 7 bases between. Germline loops: CDR1 SEHNR, CDR2 FQNEAQ (reference sequence). CDR3 region: CASSPRDTEAFF. CDR3 DNA: TGTGCCAGCAGCCCACGGGACACTGAAGCTTTCTTT. The variable domain in full, with the rest retrieved from reference TRBV7-9 and TRBJ1-1, is DTGVSQNPRHKITKRGQNVTFRCDPISEHNRLYWYRQTLGQGPEFLTYFQNEAQLEKSRLLSDRFSAERPKGSFSTLEIQRTEQGDSAMYLCASSPRDTEAFFGQGTRLTVV.

V and J are TRBV18 and TRBJ2-3; 11 bases line up with TRBD1. The CDR3 extends over 17 amino acids. J gave up 0 bases and V 4 bases, and 6 bases lay outside the gene matches. CDR1 is KGHSH, CDR2 LQKENI, per germline. The CDR3 loop is CASSRTGQGASTDTQYF. The CDR3 nucleotides read TGTGCCAGCTCACGAACAGGACAGGGGGCGAGCACAGATACGCAGTATTTT.

As DNA, the CDR3 is TGCGCCAGCAGCCAAGAAGGAGGGACAGGCGATGAAAAACTGTTTTTT. Its protein is CASSQEGGTGDEKLFF. The chain couples TRBV4-3 to TRBJ1-4; 8 positions agree with TRBD1. The CDR3 consists of 16 residues. Germline loops: CDR1 LGHNA, CDR2 YSLEER. The V segment lost 0 bases and the J segment 6 bases; nucleotides outside the gene matches: 6.

The DNA for the CDR3 is TGCGCCAGCAGCCAGCGGGGACAGGTTCTAGCGGGAGCGGGGGGTTGGGCAGAGACCCAGTACTTC. It codes for CASSQRGQVLAGAGGWAETQYF. The chain links TRBV4-1 to TRBJ2-5; 10 bases map to TRBD2. CDR1 is MGHRA and CDR2 is YSYEKL in the germline V gene. The CDR3 length is 22 residues. The junction had 26 bases not matched to a gene; V was cut back by 3 bases and J by 4 bases.

The chain carries TRBV7-8 and TRBJ1-1; a possible D gene is TRBD1 (6 bases). This CDR3 is 15 amino acids long. The germline gives CDR1 SGHVS, CDR2 FQNEAQ. Trimming took off 5 bases at V and 0 bases at J, with 13 bases between the two ends. The CDR3 region is CASSALQGVNTEAFF. The CDR3 DNA sequence: TGTGCCAGCAGCGCTCTACAGGGAGTGAACACTGAAGCTTTCTTT.

This chain links TRBV9 with TRBJ1-4; D gene unclear. CDR1 and CDR2 from the germline V gene are SGDLS and YYNGEE. V lost 0 bases and J 6 bases, leaving 18 bases between the germline ends. The CDR3 extends over 17 amino acids. The CDR3: CASSVVGGSFRDEKLFF. In nucleotides, the CDR3 is TGTGCCAGCAGCGTAGTGGGAGGGTCCTTCCGGGATGAAAAACTGTTTTTT.

The V call is TRBV6-1, the J call TRBJ1-2; 7 positions agree with TRBD1. Trimming cost V 4 bases and J 8 bases; bases outside gene matches: 7. Germline V gene sequence: CDR1 MNHNS, CDR2 SASEGT. This CDR3 contains 13 residues. The DNA of the CDR3 is TGTGCCAGCAGTGTCGAGGGGGCAGGGGGCTACACCTTC. As protein: CASSVEGAGGYTF.

The chain uses TRBV25-1 and TRBJ1-5; D is unclear. V lost 5 bases and J 1 base, leaving 9 bases between the germline ends. Germline V gene data show CDR1 as MGHDK and CDR2 as SYGVNS. This CDR3 is built from 14 residues. CDR3 region: CASSMLQSNQPQHF. For the CDR3, the DNA is TGTGCCAGCAGTATGCTTCAAAGCAATCAGCCCCAGCATTTT.

V gene TRBV6-5 combines with J gene TRBJ1-1, with unresolved D. The V end lost 6 bases, the J end lost 3 bases, and 11 bases lay between the germline ends. There are 13 residues in the CDR3. CDR1 and CDR2 from the germline V gene are MNHEY and SVGAGI. The CDR3 region is CASSNYLYTEAFF. CDR3 bases: TGTGCCAGCAGCAATTACTTATACACTGAAGCTTTCTTT.

This sequence joins TRBV23-1 and TRBJ1-1; D not resolved. TRBV23-1 is flagged as an ORF with uncertain function. This CDR3 contains 15 residues. V lost 6 bases, J lost 1 base, and 15 bases lay in between. CDR3 amino acids: CASSLNKGQNTEAFF. CDR3 nucleotides: TGCGCCAGCAGCCTCAATAAGGGCCAGAACACTGAAGCTTTCTTT.

The chain combines TRBV5-1 with TRBJ2-1; TRBD1 might be the D (5 bases). Per germline, CDR1 SGHRS and CDR2 YFSETQ. Trimming shortened V by 0 bases and J by 7 bases, and 11 bases separated the two germline ends. The CDR3 has 14 amino acids. CDR3: CASSLVPGKNEQFF. In DNA, the CDR3 is TGCGCCAGCAGCTTGGTCCCAGGGAAGAATGAGCAGTTCTTC.

V is TRBV18 and J is TRBJ2-7, with D tentatively TRBD1 (6 bases). The germline V and J ends were trimmed by 3 bases and 7 bases, with 13 bases remaining between them. Germline V lookup: CDR1 KGHSH, CDR2 LQKENI. CDR3 size: 13 residues. The CDR3 region is CASSPPDRREQYF. The CDR3 region has the DNA TGTGCCAGCTCACCTCCAGACAGGAGGGAGCAGTACTTC.

V usage is TRBV7-3 and J usage is TRBJ2-5, with no clear D. V dropped 7 bases and J dropped 5 bases, with 11 bases sitting between them. Germline loops: CDR1 SGHTA, CDR2 FQGTGA. This CDR3 spans 12 amino acids. Here the CDR3 reads CASTLTEETQYF. DNA for the CDR3: TGTGCCAGCACCCTGACGGAGGAGACCCAGTACTTC.

The CDR3 region is CASSETTQETQYF. The CDR3, as DNA: TGTGCCAGCAGTGAAACCACACAAGAGACCCAGTACTTC. V usage is TRBV6-4 and J usage is TRBJ2-5; D call uncertain. Germline V gene sequence: CDR1 MRHNA, CDR2 SNTAGT. Trimming stripped 3 bases from V and 2 bases from J, with 7 bases between. The CDR3 extends over 13 amino acids.

The gene calls are TRBV19 and TRBJ2-6; 7 bases align to TRBD2. This CDR3 has 19 amino acids. The V gene end was trimmed by 0 bases and the J gene end by 3 bases; junction bases not matched to a gene: 11. In germline, CDR1 is LNHDA, CDR2 SQIVND (reference sequence). In nucleotides, the CDR3 is TGTGCCAGTAGTATAGAAGGGCAGGCGGGGGTGAATGGGGCCAACGTCCTGACTTTC. Its translation is CASSIEGQAGVNGANVLTF.